This T cell receptor beta chain came from a study of T cell responses to AZD1222 COVID-19 vaccine. The table came from immunoSEQ multiplex PCR; TCRdb's copy has only in-frame clones and leaves some out. The sample contains some 120,000 clones, 85% to 95% of which appear only once. About this clone itself: Its antigen is unknown.

Germline CDR1 reads MNHEY; CDR2 reads SMNVEV (reference sequence). V was cut by 5 bases and J by 3 bases, with 11 bases left in between. CDR3 length: 13 amino acids. Findings and limits, study-wide: Donors were mostly white British, more females; clonal diversity possibly underestimated.

The chain uses TRBV27 and TRBJ2-7; maybe TRBD2 (5 bases). The TCR sequence derives from an adult who received the AZD1222 COVID-19 vaccine. This specimen consisted of peripheral blood, obtained 28 days after the second AZD1222 dose. Written as DNA, the CDR3 is TGTGCCAGCAGTCCCCCCGGGGACTACGAGCAGTACTTC. Protein: CASSPPGDYEQYF.